Detailed here is one T cell receptor beta chain. The sample belongs to a study of blood T cell repertoires in COVID-19. V gave up 0 bases and J gave up 1 base, with 11 bases separating them. Germline assignment: CDR1 MRHNA and CDR2 SNTAGT. The CDR3 spans 16 residues. Authors' methods: Estimation of nucleated cell counts relied on the amplification of reference gene primers. Data came from immunoSEQ multiplex PCR; TCRdb stores just in-frame clones and leaves some out. V and J calls and clone size follow that table, whereas D and trimming were derived from the DNA. Found here are about 12,000 clones, approximately 70% of them singletons; the top ten hold roughly 9.1%.

Source material: peripheral blood. This TCR came from a man aged 55 to 70 with COVID-19, enrolled during active disease. V usage is TRBV6-4 and J usage is TRBJ2-3; D is possibly TRBD1 (5 bases). CDR3 nucleotide sequence: TGTGCCAGCAGTGACTCGACGGAAGGGGGCACAGATACGCAGTATTTT. Its protein is CASSDSTEGGTDTQYF.